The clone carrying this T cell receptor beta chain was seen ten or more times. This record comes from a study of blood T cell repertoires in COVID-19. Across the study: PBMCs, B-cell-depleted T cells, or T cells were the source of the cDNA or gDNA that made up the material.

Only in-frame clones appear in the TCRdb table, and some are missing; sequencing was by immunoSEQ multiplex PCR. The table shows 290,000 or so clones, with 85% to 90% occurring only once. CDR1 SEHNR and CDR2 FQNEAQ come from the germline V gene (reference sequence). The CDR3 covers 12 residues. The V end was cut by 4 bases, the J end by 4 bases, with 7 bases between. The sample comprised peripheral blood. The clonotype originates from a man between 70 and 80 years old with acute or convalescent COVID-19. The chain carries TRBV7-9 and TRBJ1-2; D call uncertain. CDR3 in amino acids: CASSSRAYGYTF. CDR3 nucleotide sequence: TGTGCCAGCAGCTCGCGGGCCTATGGCTACACCTTC.